This entry features one T cell receptor beta chain sequence. Its antigen specificity is not known. Nothing much larger sits one base from this clone, and base qualities are not available. Whole blood was collected in K2EDTA tubes by collaborating institutions according to the institutions' own protocols. For TCRbeta analysis, collaborator samples were shipped as frozen whole blood, as isolated PBMCs, or as DNA extracted from either sample type. The data were obtained in a study of blood T cell repertoires in COVID-19 (TCRdb year 2020). About the study as a whole: Collaborator samples came from the United States, Italy and Spain and covered acute and convalescent phases of COVID-19. The prospective study material was composed of cDNA or gDNA derived from T cells, B-cell-depleted T cells, or PBMCs. Deeply sampled blood TCRbeta repertoires from subjects exposed to, actively infected with, or recovered from COVID-19 were included in the dataset. The repertoires were made available in a free public database intended to serve as a resource for research on the immune response to SARS-CoV-2. Samples came from the ongoing ImmuneRACE study (first 160 participants) plus 1,254 subjects from 6 global collaborators. The sample metadata nearly always contained a de-identified subject ID, COVID-19 status, age in years and sex. HLA class I and class II types, where available, came from metadata supplied by the sample provider rather than from assay-based typing. Broader findings and caveats from the paper: How much clinical and demographic metadata was included differed by source and by participant, and the metadata was provided uncurated.

For this chain, trimming is 0 bases at the V end and 4 bases at the J end, and the number of junction bases without a gene match is 11. CDR1 and CDR2 are drawn from the germline V gene (reference sequence): PRHDT, FYEKMQ. Including cysteine and phenylalanine, the CDR3 has 18 amino acids. The CDR3 DNA has 54 bases and is translated from base 1. The immunoSEQ Assay, a bias-controlled multiplex PCR, was used to amplify TCRbeta CDR3 regions from genomic DNA. Regarding the original processing steps: The number of nucleated cells in each sample was estimated from the amplification of reference gene primers within the assay. Sequence reads were collapsed and filtered to measure the absolute abundance of every unique TCRbeta CDR3 rearrangement. For each sample, productive Simpson clonality was calculated as the square root of Simpson's diversity index over productive rearrangements. TCRdb mirrors the immuneACCESS table, restricted to in-frame sequences. Some clones are absent from its copies; in checked studies, under half trace to an unresolved V gene, and the reason for the others is unknown. That table supplies the V and J calls and clone size; D and trimming were determined from the DNA. Within this sample are 62,000 or so clones, with around 87% of them counted one time only. Clones ranked in the top ten supply 2.7% of the sample.

The chain is assembled from TRBV13 and TRBJ2-3; 9 bases in the middle match TRBD2. The specimen sequenced was peripheral blood. This clonotype originated in a man aged 50 to 59 with acute or convalescent COVID-19. CDR3 reads: CASSLGTPSGIIADTQYF. The DNA sequence is given as TGTGCCAGCAGCTTAGGGACCCCTAGCGGGATAATCGCAGATACGCAGTATTTT.